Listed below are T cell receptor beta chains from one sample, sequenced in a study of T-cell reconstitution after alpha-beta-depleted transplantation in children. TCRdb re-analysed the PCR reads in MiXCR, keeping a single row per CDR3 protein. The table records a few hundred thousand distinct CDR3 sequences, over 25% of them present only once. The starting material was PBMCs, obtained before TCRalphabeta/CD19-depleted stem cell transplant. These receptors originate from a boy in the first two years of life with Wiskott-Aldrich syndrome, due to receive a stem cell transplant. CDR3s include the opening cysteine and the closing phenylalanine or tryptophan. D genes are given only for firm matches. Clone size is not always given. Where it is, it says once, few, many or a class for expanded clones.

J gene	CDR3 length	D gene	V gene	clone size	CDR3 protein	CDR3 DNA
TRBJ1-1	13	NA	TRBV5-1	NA	CASTGNRGTEAFF	TGCGCCAGCACCGGGAATAGGGGAACTGAAGCTTTCTTT
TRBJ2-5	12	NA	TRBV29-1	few	CSVRVGWETQYF	TGCAGCGTCCGGGTGGGGTGGGAGACCCAGTACTTC
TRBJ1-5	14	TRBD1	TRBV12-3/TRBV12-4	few	CASSLGDRVQPQHF	TGTGCCAGCAGTTTAGGAGACAGGGTCCAGCCCCAGCATTTT
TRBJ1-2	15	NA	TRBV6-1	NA	CASLQSGGNKYGYTF	TGTGCCAGCCTCCAGTCCGGGGGGAACAAATATGGCTACACCTTC
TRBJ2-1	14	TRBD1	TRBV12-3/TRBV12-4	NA	CASSADRGPNEQFF	TGTGCCAGCAGTGCGGACAGGGGGCCCAATGAGCAGTTCTTC
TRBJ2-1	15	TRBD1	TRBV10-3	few	CAISFGQGGLNEQFF	TGTGCCATCAGTTTCGGACAGGGGGGGTTGAATGAGCAGTTCTTC
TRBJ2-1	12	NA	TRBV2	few	CASSERLNEQFF	TGTGCCAGCAGTGAACGTCTCAATGAGCAGTTCTTC
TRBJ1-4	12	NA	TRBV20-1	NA	CSAGQFNEKLFF	TGCAGTGCTGGACAGTTTAATGAAAAACTGTTTTTT
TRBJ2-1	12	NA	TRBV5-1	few	CASKEGYNEQFF	TGCGCCAGCAAAGAAGGGTACAATGAGCAGTTCTTC
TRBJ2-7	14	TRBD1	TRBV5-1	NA	CASSRDRESYEQYF	TGCGCCAGCAGCCGGGACAGGGAGTCCTACGAGCAGTACTTC
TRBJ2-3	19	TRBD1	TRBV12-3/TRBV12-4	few	CASSLFPTGTGSSTDTQYF	TGTGCCAGCAGTCTTTTCCCCACCGGGACAGGGTCATCGACAGATACGCAGTATTTT
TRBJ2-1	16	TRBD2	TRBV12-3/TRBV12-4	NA	CASSRQAGAFYNEQFF	TGTGCCAGCAGCCGACAAGCGGGAGCCTTCTACAATGAGCAGTTCTTC
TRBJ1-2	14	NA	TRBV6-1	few	CASSEKGFGDGYTF	TGTGCCAGCAGTGAAAAAGGGTTTGGAGATGGCTACACCTTC
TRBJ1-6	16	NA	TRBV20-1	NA	CSAVPTGRPSDSPLHF	TGCAGTGCTGTCCCTACCGGAAGGCCCTCGGATTCACCCCTCCACTTT
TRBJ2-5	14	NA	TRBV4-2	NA	CASSQIGGQETQYF	TGTGCCAGCAGCCAAATCGGGGGCCAAGAGACCCAGTACTTC
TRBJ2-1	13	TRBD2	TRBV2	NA	CASVAGVYNEQFF	TGTGCCAGCGTAGCGGGGGTCTACAATGAGCAGTTCTTC
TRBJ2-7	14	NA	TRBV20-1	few	CSARDTAGGLEQYF	TGCAGTGCTAGAGATACGGCAGGGGGGCTCGAGCAGTACTTC
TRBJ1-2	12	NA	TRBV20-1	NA	CSGAATNYGYTF	TGCAGTGGGGCAGCTACTAACTATGGCTACACCTTC
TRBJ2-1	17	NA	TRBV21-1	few	CASSKPSGSFSYNEQFF	TGTGCCAGCAGCAAACCTAGCGGGAGTTTCTCCTACAATGAGCAGTTCTTC
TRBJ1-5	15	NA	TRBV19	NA	CASSIGWGQSQPQHF	TGTGCCAGTAGTATCGGCTGGGGGCAGAGTCAGCCCCAGCATTTT
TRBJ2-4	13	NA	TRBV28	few	CASSLQEKNIQYF	TGTGCCAGCAGTTTACAGGAAAAAAACATTCAGTACTTC
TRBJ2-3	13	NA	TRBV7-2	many	CASSLGPPDTQYF	TGTGCCAGCAGCTTAGGTCCTCCAGATACGCAGTATTTT
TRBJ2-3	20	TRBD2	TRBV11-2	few	CASSLDLKTRLAGHHDTQYF	TGTGCCAGCAGCTTAGATCTGAAAACGAGACTAGCGGGCCATCATGATACGCAGTATTTT
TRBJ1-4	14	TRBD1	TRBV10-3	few	CAISRDSLREKLFF	TGTGCCATCAGTCGGGACAGCCTCAGGGAAAAACTGTTTTTT
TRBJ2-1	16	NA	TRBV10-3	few	CAISAARPGSYNEQFF	TGTGCCATCAGTGCTGCGAGACCAGGGTCCTACAATGAGCAGTTCTTC
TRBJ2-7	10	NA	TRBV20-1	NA	CSARGVAQYF	TGCAGTGCTAGGGGGGTAGCCCAATACTTC
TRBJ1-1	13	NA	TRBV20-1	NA	CSANGDPNTEAFF	TGCAGTGCTAATGGGGACCCGAACACTGAAGCTTTCTTT
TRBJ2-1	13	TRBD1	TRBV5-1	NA	CASSTSGQGGQFF	TGCGCCAGCAGCACCTCGGGACAGGGGGGGCAGTTCTTC
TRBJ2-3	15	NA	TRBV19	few	CASQANLLGVDTQYF	TGTGCCAGCCAGGCGAACTTGCTAGGGGTGGATACGCAGTATTTT
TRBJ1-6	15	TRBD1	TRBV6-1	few	CASSDRTGDYSPLHF	TGTGCCAGCAGTGACCGGACAGGGGACTATTCACCCCTCCACTTT
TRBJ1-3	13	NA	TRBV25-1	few	CASSQYAGNTIYF	TGTGCCAGCAGTCAGTATGCTGGAAACACCATATATTTT
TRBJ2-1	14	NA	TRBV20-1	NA	CSARVAGRDNEQFF	TGCAGTGCTAGAGTGGCCGGGCGGGACAATGAGCAGTTCTTC
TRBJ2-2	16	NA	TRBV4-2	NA	CASSQEFVVDVGELFF	TGTGCCAGCAGCCAAGAATTCGTGGTAGACGTCGGGGAGCTGTTTTTT
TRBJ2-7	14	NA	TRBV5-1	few	CASSPTTAGGSRYF	TGCGCCAGCAGCCCTACCACAGCGGGTGGCAGCAGGTACTTC
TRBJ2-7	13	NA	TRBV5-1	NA	CASSFTTGSEQYF	TGCGCCAGCAGCTTTACGACAGGAAGCGAGCAGTACTTC
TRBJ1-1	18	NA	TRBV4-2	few	CASSPQVIARNMNTEAFF	TGTGCCAGCAGCCCACAAGTGATAGCCAGGAACATGAACACTGAAGCTTTCTTT
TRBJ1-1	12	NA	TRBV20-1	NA	CSVTWRGAEAFF	TGCAGTGTCACCTGGCGGGGCGCTGAAGCTTTCTTT
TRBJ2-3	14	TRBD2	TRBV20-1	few	CSAIPGDYEDTQYF	TGCAGTGCTATCCCCGGGGACTATGAGGATACGCAGTATTTT
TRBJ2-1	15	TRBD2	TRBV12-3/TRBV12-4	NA	CASRPLTGGGYEQFF	TGTGCCAGCAGGCCCCTGACCGGGGGGGGCTATGAGCAGTTCTTC
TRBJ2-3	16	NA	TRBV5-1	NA	CASSLRLDGGTDTQYF	TGCGCCAGCAGCTTACGACTAGACGGCGGCACAGATACGCAGTATTTT
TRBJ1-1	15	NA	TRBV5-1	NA	CASSLEARARTEAFF	TGCGCCAGCAGCTTGGAGGCCAGGGCGAGGACTGAAGCTTTCTTT
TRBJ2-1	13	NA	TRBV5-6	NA	CASTVGTRNEQFF	TGTGCCAGCACCGTGGGGACGCGGAATGAGCAGTTCTTC
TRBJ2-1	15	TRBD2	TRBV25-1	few	CASSVTSGRAGEQFF	TGTGCCAGCAGTGTTACTAGCGGGAGGGCGGGGGAGCAGTTCTTC
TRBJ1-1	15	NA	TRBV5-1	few	CASSVAGGITSEAFF	TGCGCCAGCAGCGTGGCAGGCGGAATCACCTCTGAAGCTTTCTTT
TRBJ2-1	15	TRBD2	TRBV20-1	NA	CSADPGLAGYNEQFF	TGCAGTGCTGATCCGGGACTAGCGGGTTACAATGAGCAGTTCTTC
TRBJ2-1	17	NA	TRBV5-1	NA	CASSLEFRARSYNEQFF	TGCGCCAGCAGCTTGGAATTCCGGGCCCGCTCCTACAATGAGCAGTTCTTC
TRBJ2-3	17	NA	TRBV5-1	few	CASSGGPRGFGTDTQYF	TGCGCCAGCAGCGGTGGTCCGCGGGGCTTCGGCACAGATACGCAGTATTTT
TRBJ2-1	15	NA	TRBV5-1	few	CASSLVPAPRDEQFF	TGCGCCAGCAGCTTGGTGCCGGCCCCTCGCGATGAGCAGTTCTTC
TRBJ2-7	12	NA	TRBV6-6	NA	CASSGPGYEQYF	TGTGCCAGCAGTGGGCCAGGGTACGAGCAGTACTTC
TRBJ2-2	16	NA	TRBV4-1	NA	CASSQVWGSLGGELFF	TGCGCCAGCAGCCAAGTGTGGGGAAGTCTAGGCGGGGAGCTGTTTTTT
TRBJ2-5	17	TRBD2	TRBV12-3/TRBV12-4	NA	CASSLGSGGLRQETQYF	TGTGCCAGCAGTTTAGGATCGGGAGGCTTGAGACAGGAGACCCAGTACTTC
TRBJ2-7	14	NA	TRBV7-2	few	CASRREGSFYEQYF	TGTGCCAGCCGTCGTGAGGGGTCCTTTTACGAGCAGTACTTC
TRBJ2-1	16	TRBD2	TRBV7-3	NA	CASSSLPGLADNEQFF	TGTGCCAGCAGCTCCTTACCGGGACTAGCGGACAATGAGCAGTTCTTC
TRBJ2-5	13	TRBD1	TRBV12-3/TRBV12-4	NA	CASGIRGQETQYF	TGTGCCAGCGGAATCAGGGGGCAAGAGACCCAGTACTTC
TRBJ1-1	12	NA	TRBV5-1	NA	CASSFENTEAFF	TGCGCCAGCAGCTTTGAGAACACTGAAGCTTTCTTT
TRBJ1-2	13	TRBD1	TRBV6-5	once	CASSYQGATGYTF	TGTGCCAGCAGTTATCAGGGGGCCACTGGCTACACCTTC
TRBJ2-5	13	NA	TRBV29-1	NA	CSVRAQTQETQYF	TGCAGCGTCCGGGCTCAGACCCAAGAGACCCAGTACTTC